These 8 T cell receptor beta chains came from one sample sequenced in a study of Ad26.COV2.S vaccination and SARS-CoV-2 variants. Clones were sequenced by immunoSEQ multiplex PCR, and TCRdb holds only the in-frame ones, with some missing. The data hold about 320,000 clones, with approximately 80% observed a single time. The sample's treatment: over 15 received Ad26.COV2.S at low or high dose, single or two shots; 5 received placebo; per-sample allocation not given. Sampling was performed 63 days after the first vaccine or placebo injection. The sample in question was peripheral blood, obtained in a trial of Ad26.COV2.S vaccine versus placebo. The origin of the receptors is a person between 18 and 60 years old who received the Ad26.COV2.S COVID-19 vaccine or a placebo.

J is TRBJ2-1 and V is TRBV9; 10 bases agree with TRBD1. This CDR3 has 12 residues. Germline values: CDR1 SGDLS, CDR2 YYNGEE. J lost 5 bases, V lost 10 bases, and 3 bases had no gene match. CDR3 sequence (DNA): TGTGCCGACGACAGGGGGCACAATGAGCAGTTCTTC. It yields the protein CADDRGHNEQFF.

This chain uses TRBV2 with TRBJ2-7; TRBD1 matches at 9 bases. The CDR3 runs to 14 residues. With V trimmed by 5 bases and J by 5 bases, 7 bases remained unmatched. The germline V gene encodes CDR1 SNHLY and CDR2 FYNNEI. CDR3 DNA: TGTGCCAGCAGTCCCGGGACAGGGCTAGACGAGCAGTACTTC. Protein sequence: CASSPGTGLDEQYF.

This clone was counted between two and nine times. The gene calls are TRBV3-1 (or the pseudogene TRBV3-2) and TRBJ1-3; D not certain. Germline lookup yields CDR1 LGHDT and CDR2 YNNKEL (reference sequence). Trimming took 5 bases from V and 0 from J, leaving 14 bases between them. This CDR3 has 16 residues. CDR3 nucleotide sequence: TGTGCCAGCAGCGTCACTCCACAGCACTCTGGAAACACCATATATTTT. This translates into CASSVTPQHSGNTIYF.

This clone was seen once. The J gene is TRBJ1-2, the V gene TRBV19; D unresolved. Germline V gene lookup returns CDR1 LNHDA and CDR2 SQIVND (reference sequence). V was trimmed by 1 base and J by 1 base, leaving 4 bases between them. The CDR3 contains 13 residues. CDR3 DNA: TGTGCCAGTAGTATAGCTCTTAACTATGGCTACACCTTC. The encoded protein is CASSIALNYGYTF. Combining the CDR3 with reference TRBV19 and TRBJ1-2 gives the whole variable domain DGGITQSPKYLFRKEGQNVTLSCEQNLNHDAMYWYRQDPGQGLRLIYYSQIVNDFQKGDIAEGYSVSREKKESFPLTVTSAQKNPTAFYLCASSIALNYGYTFGSGTRLTVV.

The chain links TRBV28 to TRBJ1-1; 8 bases align to TRBD1. This CDR3 spans 14 amino acids. Looked up from germline, CDR1 is MDHEN and CDR2 is SYDVKM. V trimming: 6 bases; J trimming: 5 bases; junction bases outside the gene matches: 8. This CDR3 is CASSLTGVRTEAFF. CDR3 DNA sequence: TGTGCCAGCAGCCTGACAGGGGTGCGGACTGAAGCTTTCTTT.

V usage is TRBV2 and J usage is TRBJ2-7, with TRBD2 matching over 9 bases. The length of the CDR3 is 15 residues. CDR1 is SNHLY and CDR2 is FYNNEI in the germline V gene. J lost 3 bases, V lost 6 bases, and 9 bases had no gene match. This CDR3 reads CASSPAGGLYYEQYF. In DNA, the CDR3 is TGTGCCAGCAGCCCAGCGGGGGGCCTTTACTACGAGCAGTACTTC.

This clone was recorded once. The chain has TRBV28 and TRBJ1-6, with 7 bases aligning to TRBD1. This CDR3 spans 14 amino acids. Trimming cost V 3 bases and J 7 bases; bases outside gene matches: 3. In germline, CDR1 is MDHEN, CDR2 SYDVKM. The CDR3 DNA sequence: TGTGCCAGCAGTTTTTCCAGGGGGAATTCACCCCTCCACTTT. Translation gives CASSFSRGNSPLHF.

The J gene is TRBJ2-7, the V gene TRBV10-3; 7 bases match TRBD1. J lost 3 bases, V lost 6 bases, and 8 bases had no gene match. This CDR3 comprises 14 residues. Germline CDR1 is ENHRY and CDR2 is SYGVKD. CDR3 sequence reads: CAISGQVQLYEQYF. The CDR3 nucleotides are TGTGCCATCAGCGGACAGGTACAGCTCTACGAGCAGTACTTC.